Detailed here is one T cell receptor (beta chain). Its target is not known. This record comes from a study of beta chain features in type 1 diabetes. This CDR3 has 13 residues. With V trimmed by 7 bases and J by 6 bases, 11 bases remained unmatched. Germline loops: CDR1 SQVTM, CDR2 ANQGSEA. As every portion of the isolated RNA was reverse transcribed, the sequencing read expressed TCRB transcripts. Naive, central memory and regulatory T cell samples produced a mean of about 3.5 million reads. The method was immunoSEQ multiplex PCR; TCRdb's version includes in-frame clones alone and lacks a portion of them. The data show fewer than 400,000 clones, 9.3% seen once. General study results and limits: A moderate, significant TCRB CDR3 shortening appeared in type 1 diabetes across four CD4+ subsets. In comparison with healthy donors, patients had naive, central memory and Treg TCRB repertoires that appeared more similar.

The sample was central memory CD4+ T cells from blood. The clonotype was recovered from a man aged 25-45 years with type 1 diabetes. The chain uses TRBV29-1 and TRBJ2-7; 8 nucleotides match TRBD1. This chain's CDR3 is CSARTGLEAEQYF. The DNA for the CDR3 is TGCAGCGCTAGGACAGGGCTAGAGGCCGAGCAGTACTTC.